The 32 T cell receptor beta chains below come from one sample, sequenced in a study of T cells in Graves' hyperthyroidism and ophthalmopathy. Using RNA transcripts as the source, TCR beta CDR3 regions were amplified. During a first-round RT-PCR of the TCR CDR3, the HTBI primer set was used. From the multiplex PCR reads, TCRdb called clonotypes with MiXCR, one entry per CDR3 protein. The sample has about 400,000 distinct CDR3 sequences; around 14% are singletons. Sequenced input: blood. The receptors were gathered from a woman between 18 and 30 years old with Graves' hyperthyroidism.

The J gene is TRBJ2-3, the V gene TRBV9; TRBD1 agrees at 9 bases. Trimming took 4 bases from V and 1 from J; bases not matched to a gene: 4. The CDR3 loop spans 15 amino acids. Germline CDR1 is SGDLS and CDR2 is YYNGEE. The CDR3 bases are TGTGCCAGCAGCATCTGGGACAGGGGCACAGATACGCAGTATTTT. Amino acid sequence: CASSIWDRGTDTQYF.

This chain joins TRBV6-5 and TRBJ2-7; 13 bases match TRBD2. This CDR3 is built from 20 residues. Trimming removed 2 bases from V and 0 bases from J; junction bases left unmatched: 13. Germline V gene lookup returns CDR1 MNHEY and CDR2 SVGAGI. This CDR3 reads CASSYPTPGLAGYSSYEQYF. The CDR3 DNA reads TGTGCCAGCAGTTACCCGACACCGGGACTAGCGGGGTATAGCTCCTACGAGCAGTACTTC.

This clonotype was seen at least ten times. CDR3 amino acids: CSARDGTSGGYNEQFF. The CDR3 DNA is TGCAGTGCTAGAGATGGGACTAGCGGGGGGTACAATGAGCAGTTCTTC. The chain is built from TRBV20-1 and TRBJ2-1; 15 nucleotides line up with TRBD2. Germline V gives CDR1 DFQATT, CDR2 SNEGSKA (reference sequence). The J segment lost 4 bases and the V segment lost 0 bases, leaving 1 base of the junction unmatched. This CDR3 contains 16 residues.

This clonotype showed up just a few times. This rearrangement joins TRBV5-8 to TRBJ1-3; D might be TRBD1 (6 bases). The germline V and J ends were trimmed by 4 bases and 4 bases, with 12 bases remaining between them. CDR1 and CDR2 (germline): SGHTS, YDEGEE. The CDR3 sequence is 14 residues long. The CDR3: CASSSGQIGNTIYF. For the CDR3, the DNA is TGTGCCAGCAGCAGTGGACAGATCGGAAACACCATATATTTT. Supplemented by reference TRBV5-8 and TRBJ1-3, the full variable domain reads EAGVTQSPTHLIKTRGQQATLRCSPISGHTSVYWYQQALGLGLQFLLWYDEGEERNRGNFPPRFSGRQFPNYSSELNVNALELEDSALYLCASSSGQIGNTIYFGEGSWLTVV.

This clonotype was counted many times. V gene TRBV5-1 combines with J gene TRBJ2-1; TRBD1 aligns across 11 bases. The CDR3 runs 15 residues. The V and J ends lost 4 bases and 3 bases, in that order; junction bases with no gene match: 3. Germline CDR1 reads SGHRS; CDR2 reads YFSETQ. The CDR3 coding sequence is TGCGCCAGCAGCAGGACAGGGGGCAACTACAATGAGCAGTTCTTC. Translated: CASSRTGGNYNEQFF.

This clonotype was counted ten times or more. V gene TRBV2 combines with J gene TRBJ2-1, with TRBD2 matching 11 bases. The germline V gene has CDR1 SNHLY and CDR2 FYNNEI. The junction had 2 bases not matched to a gene; V was cut back by 4 bases and J by 3 bases. The CDR3 totals 15 residues. This CDR3 reads CASSVLAGGYNEQFF. As DNA, the CDR3 is TGTGCCAGCAGTGTCCTAGCGGGGGGCTACAATGAGCAGTTCTTC. Drawing the rest from reference TRBV2 and TRBJ2-1, the complete variable domain is EPEVTQTPSHQVTQMGQEVILRCVPISNHLYFYWYRQILGQKVEFLVSFYNNEISEKSEIFDDQFSVERPDGSNFTLKIRSTKLEDSAMYFCASSVLAGGYNEQFFGPGTRLTVL.

The sample holds many counts of this clonotype. This chain uses TRBV7-9 with TRBJ2-7; D is uncertain. V lost 1 base, J lost 0 bases, and 13 bases lay in between. The germline V gene encodes CDR1 SEHNR and CDR2 FQNEAQ (reference sequence). The CDR3 is 16 residues long. The CDR3 is CASSLVPHRASYEQYF. The CDR3 coding sequence is TGTGCCAGCAGCTTAGTCCCCCACAGAGCCTCCTACGAGCAGTACTTC.

In its sample, this clonotype was seen many times. The V gene is TRBV7-3, the J gene TRBJ2-7; TRBD2 agrees at 10 bases. Germline trimming cut 5 bases from V and 5 bases from J; bases unmatched to any gene: 9. Per the germline V gene, CDR1 is SGHTA and CDR2 is FQGTGA. The CDR3 contains 15 residues. The CDR3: CASSPRLAGVDEQYF. The CDR3 coding sequence is TGTGCCAGCAGCCCCCGGCTAGCGGGAGTAGACGAGCAGTACTTC.

This chain uses TRBV12-3 or TRBV12-4 with TRBJ1-3; TRBD1 is a possible D gene (6 bases). V was cut by 3 bases and J by 2 bases, with 14 bases left in between. CDR3 length: 16 residues. The DNA for the CDR3 is TGTGCCAGCAGTTTTCGTAAGGGGGGAACTGGAAACACCATATATTTT. This gives the protein CASSFRKGGTGNTIYF.

In this sample, this clonotype turned up a few times. The rearrangement uses TRBV9 and TRBJ2-1; possible D gene TRBD1, 6 bases. Germline values: CDR1 SGDLS, CDR2 YYNGEE. The CDR3 is made up of 16 amino acids. The V gene lost 0 bases and the J gene lost 7 bases, with 17 bases spanning the gap. The CDR3 sequence: CASSVDVGGKLNEQFF. The CDR3 DNA follows: TGTGCCAGCAGCGTAGACGTAGGGGGTAAATTAAATGAGCAGTTCTTC.

The sample holds many counts of this clonotype. The V call is TRBV4-2, the J call TRBJ2-1; 9 nucleotides align to TRBD2. Germline V gives CDR1 LGHNA, CDR2 YNFKEQ. J gave up 6 bases and V 1 base, and 10 bases lay outside the gene matches. CDR3 length: 17 residues. This chain's CDR3 is CASSQGQGLAGFNEQFF. For the CDR3, the DNA is TGTGCCAGCAGCCAAGGGCAAGGCCTAGCGGGGTTCAATGAGCAGTTCTTC.

This sequence joins TRBV15 and TRBJ2-7; D is ambiguous. The germline gives CDR1 LNHNV, CDR2 YYDKDF (reference sequence). V was trimmed by 0 bases and J by 0 bases, leaving 9 bases between them. The CDR3 runs 15 residues. CDR3 residues: CATSRDLQSSYEQYF. CDR3 nucleotides: TGTGCCACCAGCAGAGATTTGCAGAGCTCCTACGAGCAGTACTTC.

The genes are TRBV2 and TRBJ2-1, with 12 bases lining up with TRBD2. V gave up 6 bases and J gave up 8 bases; unmatched junction bases: 5. From germline, CDR1 is SNHLY and CDR2 FYNNEI. The CDR3 is made up of 14 amino acids. The CDR3 loop is CASRASGGADEQFF. As DNA, the CDR3 is TGTGCCAGCAGAGCTAGCGGGGGGGCTGATGAGCAGTTCTTC.

In its sample, this clonotype was seen a few times. The chain carries TRBV9 and TRBJ2-3; possibly TRBD2 for D (5 bases). This CDR3 is 13 amino acids long. V lost 3 bases and J lost 4, with 9 bases in between. The germline V gene encodes CDR1 SGDLS and CDR2 YYNGEE. CDR3 region: CASSDQEADTQYF. The CDR3 nucleotides read TGTGCCAGCAGCGACCAGGAGGCAGATACGCAGTATTTT.

This clonotype was detected a few times. The chain employs TRBV19 and TRBJ2-1; 8 bases align to TRBD2. CDR3 length: 15 amino acids. Germline values: CDR1 LNHDA, CDR2 SQIVND (reference sequence). J lost 4 bases, V lost 5 bases, and 7 bases had no gene match. CDR3 sequence (DNA): TGTGCCAGTAGTCCAAGCGGGAGAGATTACAATGAGCAGTTCTTC. This codes for CASSPSGRDYNEQFF.

V gene TRBV19 combines with J gene TRBJ2-3; 14 bases align to TRBD2. The trim removed 3 bases at V and 4 bases at J, leaving 3 bases unmatched. The germline V gene has CDR1 LNHDA and CDR2 SQIVND (reference sequence). There are 16 residues in the CDR3. CDR3 sequence (DNA): TGTGCCAGTAGTATTGGGACTAGCGGGAGACCAGATACGCAGTATTTT. Amino acid sequence: CASSIGTSGRPDTQYF. Combining the CDR3 with reference TRBV19 and TRBJ2-3 gives the whole variable domain DGGITQSPKYLFRKEGQNVTLSCEQNLNHDAMYWYRQDPGQGLRLIYYSQIVNDFQKGDIAEGYSVSREKKESFPLTVTSAQKNPTAFYLCASSIGTSGRPDTQYFGPGTRLTVL.

This clonotype was detected ten times or more. V and J are TRBV20-1 and TRBJ2-7; the D is unclear. CDR1 is DFQATT, CDR2 SNEGSKA, per germline (reference sequence). The CDR3 totals 13 residues. V lost 5 bases, J lost 0 bases, and 11 bases lay in between. DNA of the CDR3: TGCAGTGCTTCTTCTCGGGCCTCCTACGAGCAGTACTTC. Amino acid sequence: CSASSRASYEQYF.

The chain carries TRBV20-1 and TRBJ1-1; TRBD1 matches 12 bases. V was clipped by 1 base and J by 7 bases; unmatched bases: 10. Germline V gene lookup returns CDR1 DFQATT and CDR2 SNEGSKA (reference sequence). This CDR3 is built from 16 residues. CDR3 bases: TGCAGTGCTAGAGCCGGGACAGGGGGCGGCCCAATTGAAGCTTTCTTT. Its protein product is CSARAGTGGGPIEAFF.

This clonotype was observed many times. This chain uses TRBV18 with TRBJ2-2; weak D call: TRBD1 (5 bases). Germline V CDR1 and CDR2: KGHSH, LQKENI. This CDR3 has 13 residues. V was clipped by 5 bases and J by 7 bases, with 11 bases between them. CDR3 protein: CASSEGDHGELFF. CDR3 in DNA: TGTGCCAGCTCAGAAGGGGATCACGGGGAGCTGTTTTTT. Variable domain in full (rest from reference TRBV18 and TRBJ2-2): NAGVMQNPRHLVRRRGQEARLRCSPMKGHSHVYWYRQLPEEGLKFMVYLQKENIIDESGMPKERFSAEFPKEGPSILRIQQVVRGDSAAYFCASSEGDHGELFFGEGSRLTVL.

This clonotype has a count of ten or more. The rearrangement uses TRBV6-6 and TRBJ2-7, with TRBD2 as a possible D gene (5 bases). The CDR3 consists of 14 residues. V was pared by 0 bases and J by 7 bases, with 13 bases between. CDR1 is MNHNY, CDR2 SVGAGI, per germline (reference sequence). The CDR3 reads CASSYSVGPGEQYF. Written as DNA, the CDR3 is TGTGCCAGCAGTTACTCGGTAGGGCCGGGGGAGCAGTACTTC.

This clonotype was picked up many times. The J gene is TRBJ2-3, the V gene TRBV19; D is unclear. Trimming took off 9 bases at V and 4 bases at J, with 8 bases between the two ends. Germline-derived CDR1 and CDR2 are LNHDA and SQIVND (reference sequence). CDR3 size: 11 residues. For the CDR3, the DNA is TGTGCCAGCAGAAATTCAGATACGCAGTATTTT. Protein product: CASRNSDTQYF.

This clonotype was observed at least ten times. The chain carries TRBV9 and TRBJ2-5, with 12 bases identical to TRBD2. Germline values: CDR1 SGDLS, CDR2 YYNGEE. With V trimmed by 3 bases and J by 2 bases, 5 bases remained unmatched. CDR3 length: 16 residues. The CDR3 reads CASSAGTSGQQETQYF. The DNA for the CDR3 is TGTGCCAGCAGCGCCGGGACTAGCGGGCAACAAGAGACCCAGTACTTC.

This sequence joins TRBV29-1 and TRBJ2-2; possibly TRBD1 or TRBD2 for D (6 bases each). The CDR3 totals 15 residues. Germline assignment: CDR1 SQVTM and CDR2 ANQGSEA. V was clipped by 4 bases and J by 2 bases, with 14 bases between them. The CDR3 protein is CSVATGATNTGELFF. For the CDR3, the DNA is TGCAGCGTTGCGACGGGGGCGACAAACACCGGGGAGCTGTTTTTT.

The sample holds many counts of this clonotype. The chain uses TRBV11-2 and TRBJ2-3, with 8 bases lining up with TRBD2. V lost 5 bases to trimming and J lost 0 bases; unmatched junction nucleotides: 7. The germline CDR1 and CDR2 sequences are SGHAT and FQNNGV. The CDR3 spans 16 residues. CDR3 amino acids: CASSPFPGGSTDTQYF. The CDR3 DNA is TGTGCCAGCAGCCCATTTCCGGGGGGGAGCACAGATACGCAGTATTTT.

The rearrangement joins TRBV13 to TRBJ1-4, with 9 bases matching TRBD1. Trimming cost V 5 bases and J 3 bases; bases outside gene matches: 7. Germline loops: CDR1 PRHDT, CDR2 FYEKMQ (reference sequence). The CDR3 totals 16 residues. The CDR3 region is CASSPRTGVANEKLFF. CDR3 DNA sequence: TGTGCCAGCAGCCCTCGGACAGGGGTTGCTAATGAAAAACTGTTTTTT.

This clonotype was seen at least ten times. The rearrangement joins TRBV5-1 to TRBJ1-2; the match to TRBD1 covers 11 bases. Per germline, CDR1 SGHRS and CDR2 YFSETQ. With 4 bases clipped from V and 8 bases from J, the junction kept 7 bases outside the gene matches. CDR3 length equals 14 residues. The CDR3 reads CASSPGTGGRGYTF. CDR3 sequence (DNA): TGCGCCAGCAGCCCCGGGACAGGGGGTAGGGGCTACACCTTC.

This clonotype was counted only a few times. The chain carries TRBV5-4 and TRBJ2-1; possibly TRBD2 for D (7 bases). The length of the CDR3 is 16 residues. Trimming removed 3 bases at V and 6 bases at J, with 19 bases between. Germline V gives CDR1 SGHNT, CDR2 YYREEE (reference sequence). The CDR3 sequence: CASSWGGPASFNEQFF. CDR3 nucleotides: TGTGCCAGCAGCTGGGGGGGGCCAGCTTCGTTCAATGAGCAGTTCTTC.

The table lists this clonotype with many counts. The chain recombines TRBV6-1 with TRBJ2-2; D may be TRBD1 or TRBD2 (6 bases each). This CDR3 region has 16 residues. CDR1 is MNHNS and CDR2 is SASEGT in the germline V gene. The V and J ends lost 3 bases and 7 bases respectively, with 18 bases between them. CDR3 bases: TGTGCCAGCAGTGATCCCGGGGGCTTGGGCAGCGGGGAGCTGTTTTTT. This encodes CASSDPGGLGSGELFF.

V usage is TRBV6-6 and J usage is TRBJ2-1; D unclear. The CDR3 spans 14 residues. Per the germline V gene, CDR1 is MNHNY and CDR2 is SVGAGI (reference sequence). Trimming stripped 0 bases from V and 7 bases from J, with 10 bases between. CDR3 DNA sequence: TGTGCCAGCAGTTACTCCCCCGAAGTAAATGAGCAGTTCTTC. It codes for CASSYSPEVNEQFF.

This clonotype has at least ten counts. V gene TRBV12-3 or TRBV12-4 combines with J gene TRBJ2-2, with 7 bases aligning to TRBD2. Losses at the gene ends were 5 bases for V and 7 bases for J; bases not matched to a gene: 13. There are 16 residues in the CDR3. As DNA, the CDR3 is TGTGCCAGCAGTCTATCTTCCCGGGGGGTTGGCGGGGAGCTGTTTTTT. Protein: CASSLSSRGVGGELFF.

This clonotype showed up many times. V and J are TRBV5-1 and TRBJ2-7; 10 bases line up with TRBD2. Germline V lookup: CDR1 SGHRS, CDR2 YFSETQ. Germline trimming cut 4 bases from V and 4 bases from J; bases unmatched to any gene: 11. The CDR3 consists of 16 residues. CDR3 DNA: TGCGCCAGCAGCCGGACTCTAGCGGGAGTAGTGTACGAGCAGTACTTC. Translated, it gives CASSRTLAGVVYEQYF.

The sample holds many counts of this clonotype. The V gene is TRBV18, the J gene TRBJ2-5; possible D gene TRBD2, 5 bases. Trimming removed 0 bases at V and 1 base at J, with 6 bases between. The CDR3 consists of 14 residues. Germline assignment: CDR1 KGHSH and CDR2 LQKENI. CDR3 DNA sequence: TGTGCCAGCTCACCACCGGCGGGCCAAGAGACCCAGTACTTC. It is translated as CASSPPAGQETQYF.